What follows describes a single T cell receptor (beta chain). Its antigen is unidentified. The second PCR ran roughly 6 to 11 cycles with a sample-barcoded 5' primer and J-beta primers. In TCRdb, the 5' RACE reads were re-called with MiXCR into one record per CDR3 protein. This table holds over 600,000 distinct CDR3 sequences, about 61% found once. This sample was taken from a study of blood T cells in healthy people across ages. Study conclusions and caveats: Bulk PBMC profiling left naive and antigen-experienced comparisons inconclusive.

Trimming took 2 bases from V and 7 from J, leaving 25 bases between them. The CDR3 is made up of 17 amino acids. Germline CDR1 reads SGHKS; CDR2 reads YYEKEE (reference sequence). The source material was blood. The TCR sequence derives from a man aged 40-49 years in good health. The rearrangement uses TRBV5-5 and TRBJ2-7, with no clear D. The CDR3 sequence: CASSFLLETRLLDEQYF. The CDR3 coding sequence is TGTGCCAGCAGCTTTCTTTTGGAAACCCGGCTTTTGGATGAGCAGTACTTC.